The next 26 T cell receptor beta chains were all read from a single sample in a study of identifying expanded T cells in peripheral blood. TCRdb keeps only in-frame clones here, not all; method: immunoSEQ multiplex PCR. The table has more than 90,000 clones, roughly 85% seen once. Sequenced input: blood. The receptor source for this set is a person aged 18 to 75 in good health.

CDR3: CASSLVASGADTQYF. CDR3 DNA sequence: TGTGCCAGCAGCTTAGTGGCTAGCGGGGCAGATACGCAGTATTTT. This chain links TRBV7-9 with TRBJ2-3, with 9 bases lining up with TRBD2. V lost 1 base and J lost 4; bases outside the gene matches: 3. The CDR3 extends over 15 amino acids. CDR1 is SEHNR and CDR2 is FQNEAQ in the germline V gene (reference sequence).

V and J are TRBV4-3 and TRBJ2-2; a possible D gene is TRBD1 (5 bases). The germline V gene encodes CDR1 LGHNA and CDR2 YSLEER. The V and J ends lost 1 base and 7 bases respectively, with 16 bases between them. The CDR3 has 16 residues. As DNA, the CDR3 is TGCGCCAGCAGCCAAGCGCCCGAAGGGCAGGGCGGGGAGCTGTTTTTT. It encodes CASSQAPEGQGGELFF.

The chain joins TRBV4-1 to TRBJ1-2, with D hard to call. Germline-derived CDR1 and CDR2 are MGHRA and YSYEKL. The CDR3 consists of 16 residues. Trimming pared 0 bases from V and 4 bases from J, leaving 15 bases between. The CDR3 sequence is CASSQEAGQQGYGYTF. The CDR3 DNA reads TGCGCCAGCAGCCAAGAGGCCGGTCAGCAAGGCTATGGCTACACCTTC.

This clone has more than one count but fewer than ten. CDR3 nucleotide sequence: TGTGCCTCCCAGCAGACCCCCCAGGGGAATCAGCCCCAGCATTTT. Translating gives CASQQTPQGNQPQHF. V gene TRBV27 combines with J gene TRBJ1-5; D may be TRBD1 (6 bases). Per the germline V gene, CDR1 is MNHEY and CDR2 is SMNVEV (reference sequence). V lost 11 bases to trimming and J lost 4 bases, with 21 bases between them. The CDR3 is 15 amino acids.

J is TRBJ1-2 and V is TRBV29-1; no firm D call. The germline CDR1 and CDR2 sequences are SQVTM and ANQGSEA. This CDR3 contains 15 residues. V shed 1 base and J shed 6 bases, with 18 bases lying between them. The CDR3 nucleotides read TGCAGCGTTGAAGGGATGGAGGGAAAGGAAGATGGCTACACCTTC. Protein: CSVEGMEGKEDGYTF.

This clone turned up a few times. The chain couples TRBV2 to TRBJ1-5; D gene ambiguous. Trimming shortened V by 7 bases and J by 6 bases, and 16 bases separated the two germline ends. Germline values: CDR1 SNHLY, CDR2 FYNNEI. This CDR3 region has 14 residues. CDR3 amino acids: CASTLAAGGQPQHF. The CDR3 nucleotides are TGTGCCAGCACCCTTGCGGCGGGCGGTCAGCCCCAGCATTTT.

This sequence joins TRBV5-4 and TRBJ1-6, with TRBD1 matching 9 bases. From germline, CDR1 is SGHNT and CDR2 YYREEE (reference sequence). J gave up 7 bases and V 6 bases, and 8 bases lay outside the gene matches. The CDR3 is made up of 15 amino acids. CDR3 protein: CASTVGGTGNSPLHF. CDR3 nucleotides: TGTGCCAGCACCGTCGGCGGGACAGGGAATTCACCCCTCCACTTT.

The chain uses TRBV7-9 and TRBJ2-7; D may be TRBD2 (6 bases). With 4 bases removed from V and 7 bases from J, the gap between germline ends came to 14 bases. In germline, CDR1 is SEHNR, CDR2 FQNEAQ (reference sequence). CDR3 length: 13 amino acids. CDR3: CASSSQDGGEQYF. The CDR3 DNA reads TGTGCCAGCAGCTCCCAGGACGGGGGAGAGCAGTACTTC.

V usage is TRBV28 and J usage is TRBJ1-2; possibly TRBD1 for D (6 bases). This CDR3 contains 14 residues. Deletions cut 6 bases from V and 5 bases from J, with 16 bases between. Germline-derived CDR1 and CDR2 are MDHEN and SYDVKM. CDR3: CASRLSGTFYGYTF. The CDR3 DNA is TGTGCCAGCAGGCTATCCGGGACATTTTATGGCTACACCTTC.

The chain uses TRBV6-1 and TRBJ1-1; D call uncertain. Per the germline V gene, CDR1 is MNHNS and CDR2 is SASEGT. V lost 2 bases and J lost 0, with 7 bases in between. The CDR3 covers 14 residues. The CDR3 loop reads CASSERWVNTEAFF. In DNA form, the CDR3 reads TGTGCCAGCAGTGAAAGGTGGGTGAACACTGAAGCTTTCTTT.

This sequence joins TRBV7-9 and TRBJ2-2; D call uncertain. V lost 1 base to trimming and J lost 5 bases, with 8 bases between them. This CDR3 is 14 amino acids long. Germline CDR1 SEHNR, CDR2 FQNEAQ (reference sequence). The DNA for the CDR3 is TGTGCCAGCAGCTTAGGAGGTTTAACCGGGGAGCTGTTTTTT. As protein: CASSLGGLTGELFF.

This chain links TRBV18 with TRBJ2-1; 7 bases match TRBD1. Germline V gives CDR1 KGHSH, CDR2 LQKENI. V lost 0 bases and J lost 9; bases outside the gene matches: 5. This CDR3 is built from 14 residues. The chain's CDR3 is CASSPPQGVAEQFF. Here the CDR3 DNA reads TGTGCCAGCTCACCACCGCAGGGGGTGGCTGAGCAGTTCTTC. Full variable domain (outside the CDR3, taken from reference TRBV18 and TRBJ2-1): NAGVMQNPRHLVRRRGQEARLRCSPMKGHSHVYWYRQLPEEGLKFMVYLQKENIIDESGMPKERFSAEFPKEGPSILRIQQVVRGDSAAYFCASSPPQGVAEQFFGPGTRLTVL.

The CDR3 protein is CASSLQASSGNTIYF. The CDR3 DNA is TGTGCCAGTAGTTTACAGGCAAGCTCTGGAAACACCATATATTTT. The chain has TRBV19 and TRBJ1-3, with a possible D match to TRBD1 (5 bases). Trimming stripped 5 bases from V and 0 bases from J, with 11 bases between. The CDR3 is made up of 15 amino acids. CDR1 LNHDA and CDR2 SQIVND come from the germline V gene (reference sequence).

V and J are TRBV5-6 and TRBJ1-1; unclear D gene. The CDR3 runs to 13 residues. V lost 2 bases and J lost 1, with 6 bases in between. Germline V lookup: CDR1 SGHDT, CDR2 YYEEEE. CDR3 in amino acids: CASSFFPNTEAFF. The CDR3 DNA is TGTGCCAGCAGCTTCTTTCCGAACACTGAAGCTTTCTTT.

The chain couples TRBV4-2 to TRBJ1-2, with no clear D. Germline V lookup: CDR1 LGHNA, CDR2 YNFKEQ. Deletions cut 1 base from V and 1 base from J, with 13 bases between. CDR3 length: 16 amino acids. In nucleotides, the CDR3 is TGTGCCAGCAGCCAAGTTTTGGGAGACCTTAACTATGGCTACACCTTC. It encodes CASSQVLGDLNYGYTF.

The chain has TRBV11-2 and TRBJ2-7, with 8 bases identical to TRBD2. The V segment lost 0 bases and the J segment 4 bases; nucleotides outside the gene matches: 2. The germline CDR1 and CDR2 sequences are SGHAT and FQNNGV. The CDR3 sequence is 14 residues long. This CDR3 reads CASSLDGGVYEQYF. CDR3 nucleotides: TGTGCCAGCAGCTTAGACGGGGGGGTTTACGAGCAGTACTTC.

The chain recombines TRBV4-1 with TRBJ2-3; tentatively, D is TRBD1 (6 bases). This CDR3 is 15 amino acids long. Between the trimmed V and J ends, which lost 4 bases and 0 bases, there was a span of 11 bases. Per the germline V gene, CDR1 is MGHRA and CDR2 is YSYEKL. In nucleotides, the CDR3 is TGCGCCAGCAGCCCGGATGGACAGAGCACAGATACGCAGTATTTT. It translates to CASSPDGQSTDTQYF.

V usage is TRBV9 and J usage is TRBJ1-2, with 8 bases lining up with TRBD1. The J segment lost 6 bases and the V segment lost 0 bases, leaving 4 bases of the junction unmatched. Germline assignment: CDR1 SGDLS and CDR2 YYNGEE. The CDR3 consists of 14 residues. The CDR3 sequence: CASSVVDRVDGYTF. The CDR3 bases are TGTGCCAGCAGCGTAGTGGACAGGGTGGATGGCTACACCTTC.

V usage is TRBV10-2 and J usage is TRBJ2-7; 8 positions match TRBD1. Germline CDR1 reads WSHSY; CDR2 reads SAAADI. V shed 0 bases, J shed 0 bases, and the junction held 7 bases outside the gene matches. The CDR3 consists of 17 residues. In nucleotides, the CDR3 is TGCGCCAGCAGTGAGTCGTACCGGGACAGGTTCTCCTACGAGCAGTACTTC. Translating gives CASSESYRDRFSYEQYF.

The chain joins TRBV5-4 to TRBJ2-2; D may be TRBD1 (6 bases). The V end was cut by 1 base, the J end by 9 bases, with 10 bases between. Germline-derived CDR1 and CDR2 are SGHNT and YYREEE (reference sequence). The CDR3 is 13 residues long. The CDR3 region is CASSLTGTRELFF. CDR3 nucleotides: TGTGCCAGCAGCTTGACAGGGACGAGGGAGCTGTTTTTT.

The genes are TRBV13 and TRBJ2-7; 8 bases match TRBD2. V was clipped by 3 bases and J by 0 bases; unmatched bases: 7. The CDR3 sequence is 16 residues long. Per germline, CDR1 PRHDT and CDR2 FYEKMQ (reference sequence). The CDR3 nucleotides are TGTGCCAGCAGCTTCGTTGGAAGCGGGAGCTCCTACGAGCAGTACTTC. This sequence encodes CASSFVGSGSSYEQYF.

The chain couples TRBV5-1 to TRBJ2-1, with TRBD1 identical over 9 bases. This CDR3 has 15 amino acids. Trimming at V came to 3 bases and at J to 9 bases, leaving 10 bases not matched to a gene. CDR1 is SGHRS, CDR2 YFSETQ, per germline. CDR3: CASSYNGQGSGEQFF. CDR3 nucleotide sequence: TGCGCCAGCAGCTATAACGGACAGGGGAGTGGTGAGCAGTTCTTC.

This clone was counted once. The chain combines TRBV28 with TRBJ2-3; 11 bases agree with TRBD1. V was pared by 2 bases and J by 5 bases, with 3 bases of the junction left unmatched. This CDR3 contains 15 residues. Per germline, CDR1 MDHEN and CDR2 SYDVKM. The CDR3 spells CASSLGGQGVDTQYF. CDR3 DNA sequence: TGTGCCAGCAGTTTAGGGGGACAGGGGGTAGATACGCAGTATTTT. The whole variable domain, filled in from reference TRBV28 and TRBJ2-3, reads DVKVTQSSRYLVKRTGEKVFLECVQDMDHENMFWYRQDPGLGLRLIYFSYDVKMKEKGDIPEGYSVSREKKERFSLILESASTNQTSMYLCASSLGGQGVDTQYFGPGTRLTVL.

The chain couples TRBV6-5 to TRBJ1-6; D remains unclear. The CDR3 is 15 residues long. CDR1 MNHEY and CDR2 SVGAGI come from the germline V gene. Trimming shortened V by 4 bases and J by 0 bases, and 7 bases separated the two germline ends. In nucleotides, the CDR3 is TGTGCCAGCAGTTTTCGGAGCTCCTATAATTCACCCCTCCACTTT. This sequence encodes CASSFRSSYNSPLHF.

The count of this clone is one. The genes are TRBV28 and TRBJ1-5; 9 nucleotides align to TRBD1. Germline V gene lookup returns CDR1 MDHEN and CDR2 SYDVKM. There are 13 residues in the CDR3. The trim removed 3 bases at V and 15 bases at J, leaving 9 bases unmatched. The CDR3 sequence: CASSFSTGQGWHF. Written as DNA, the CDR3 is TGTGCCAGCAGTTTTTCTACCGGACAGGGGTGGCATTTT.

This chain joins TRBV27 and TRBJ1-5; possibly TRBD1 for D (5 bases). This CDR3 is built from 15 residues. V was trimmed by 0 bases and J by 7 bases, leaving 13 bases between them. Germline-derived CDR1 and CDR2 are MNHEY and SMNVEV (reference sequence). The CDR3 DNA reads TGTGCCAGCAGTTTATCGCAGGGTTCTTTACAGCCCCAGCATTTT. Encoded protein: CASSLSQGSLQPQHF.